These 20 T cell receptor beta chains originate from one sample sequenced in a study of CD8 T cells in Susac syndrome. RNA totalling roughly 0.5 to 1 ug underwent reverse transcription with random hexamers. TCRdb used MiXCR to reprocess the immunoSEQ multiplex PCR reads, holding one entry per CDR3 protein. In the table there are 200,000 to 250,000 distinct CDR3 sequences, about 94% of which are singletons. The sequencing sample was made of CD4+ T cells from PBMCs. These TCRs come from a human donor with Susac syndrome.

The chain couples TRBV20-1 to TRBJ2-5; weak D call: TRBD1 (5 bases). Per the germline V gene, CDR1 is DFQATT and CDR2 is SNEGSKA (reference sequence). This CDR3 comprises 12 residues. The V end lost 6 bases, the J end lost 5 bases, and 13 bases lay between the germline ends. CDR3 in DNA: TGCAGTGCCTCGCGACAGTCCGAGACCCAGTACTTC. Translated: CSASRQSETQYF.

The chain couples TRBV20-1 to TRBJ2-5; D is perhaps TRBD1 or TRBD2 (6 bases each). There are 12 residues in the CDR3. Germline loops: CDR1 DFQATT, CDR2 SNEGSKA (reference sequence). V lost 6 bases and J 5 bases, leaving 13 bases between the germline ends. CDR3 amino acids: CSAKGGSETQYF. The CDR3 region has the DNA TGCAGTGCAAAAGGGGGGTCTGAGACCCAGTACTTC.

This chain links TRBV6-6 with TRBJ1-5; D remains unclear. With 5 bases removed from V and 1 base from J, the gap between germline ends came to 15 bases. The CDR3 covers 16 residues. Germline lookup yields CDR1 MNHNY and CDR2 SVGAGI (reference sequence). DNA for the CDR3: TGTGCCAGCAGTCCGAATACCCTTCTGAGCAATCAGCCCCAGCATTTT. This codes for CASSPNTLLSNQPQHF.

This clonotype was seen a handful of times. The chain combines TRBV5-4 with TRBJ2-2; D gene ambiguous. V lost 0 bases to trimming and J lost 0 bases, with 3 bases between them. CDR3 length equals 14 residues. Germline lookup yields CDR1 SGHNT and CDR2 YYREEE (reference sequence). This chain's CDR3 is CASSLDANTGELFF. The CDR3 coding sequence is TGTGCCAGCAGCTTGGACGCGAACACCGGGGAGCTGTTTTTT.

The V and J genes are TRBV30 and TRBJ1-1; 8 bases are a match to TRBD1. This CDR3 region has 14 residues. The germline V gene encodes CDR1 GTSNPN and CDR2 SVGIG (reference sequence). The V and J ends lost 2 bases and 3 bases, in that order; junction bases with no gene match: 5. The CDR3 coding sequence is TGTGCCTGGAGTACTACAGGGGGATACACTGAAGCTTTCTTT. As protein: CAWSTTGGYTEAFF. The full variable domain, its missing parts supplied by reference TRBV30 and TRBJ1-1, is SQTIHQWPATLVQPVGSPLSLECTVEGTSNPNLYWYRQAAGRGLQLLFYSVGIGQISSEVPQNLSASRPQDRQFILSSKKLLLSDSGFYLCAWSTTGGYTEAFFGQGTRLTVV.

The V gene is TRBV4-1, the J gene TRBJ1-5; D gene ambiguous. V was cut by 3 bases and J by 1 base, with 10 bases left in between. Germline CDR1 MGHRA, CDR2 YSYEKL. This CDR3 spans 15 amino acids. Here the CDR3 DNA reads TGCGCCAGCAGCCACCCAGCCAAGAGCAATCAGCCCCAGCATTTT. This encodes CASSHPAKSNQPQHF.

The V gene is TRBV7-8, the J gene TRBJ1-1, with a weak D call TRBD1 (5 bases). CDR3 length equals 15 residues. V lost 0 bases, J lost 1 base, and 9 bases lay in between. Germline loops: CDR1 SGHVS, CDR2 FQNEAQ. The CDR3 nucleotides are TGTGCCAGCAGCTTAGCGAGAGGACAGAACACTGAAGCTTTCTTT. The encoded protein is CASSLARGQNTEAFF. Full variable domain (outside the CDR3, taken from reference TRBV7-8 and TRBJ1-1): GAGVSQSPRYKVAKRGQDVALRCDPISGHVSLFWYQQALGQGPEFLTYFQNEAQLDKSGLPSDRFFAERPEGSVSTLKIQRTQQEDSAVYLCASSLARGQNTEAFFGQGTRLTVV.

This clonotype was detected only once. J is TRBJ2-3 and V is TRBV7-9, with unresolved D. The CDR3 spans 16 residues. V lost 5 bases, J lost 1 base, and 16 bases lay in between. The V gene's germline CDR1 is SEHNR and CDR2 FQNEAQ (reference sequence). This CDR3 is CASSRTPDGGTDTQYF. The CDR3, as DNA: TGTGCCAGCAGCCGCACACCAGACGGTGGCACAGATACGCAGTATTTT.

The genes are TRBV9 and TRBJ1-2; TRBD1 aligns across 10 bases. Trimming removed 0 bases from V and 6 bases from J; junction bases left unmatched: 2. In germline, CDR1 is SGDLS, CDR2 YYNGEE. The CDR3 has 14 amino acids. The CDR3 bases are TGTGCCAGCAGCGTAGGACAGGGGGCCAATGGCTACACCTTC. This gives the protein CASSVGQGANGYTF. Full variable domain (remainder filled in from reference TRBV9 and TRBJ1-2): DSGVTQTPKHLITATGQRVTLRCSPRSGDLSVYWYQQSLDQGLQFLIQYYNGEERAKGNILERFSAQQFPDLHSELNLSSLELGDSALYFCASSVGQGANGYTFGSGTRLTVV.

The V call is TRBV15, the J call TRBJ1-1; D uncertain. Deletions cut 0 bases from V and 1 base from J, with 6 bases between. Germline V CDR1 and CDR2: LNHNV, YYDKDF (reference sequence). The CDR3 runs 14 residues. In nucleotides, the CDR3 is TGTGCCACCAGCAGAGATTTGGCGAACACTGAAGCTTTCTTT. It codes for CATSRDLANTEAFF.

The chain carries TRBV6-2 or TRBV6-3 and TRBJ2-5; D may be TRBD2 (6 bases). The CDR3 spans 15 residues. Trimming cost V 5 bases and J 5 bases, with 18 bases left between them. The germline CDR1 and CDR2 sequences are MNHEY and SVGEGT. CDR3 residues: CASSDRGMEGETQYF. The CDR3 region has the DNA TGTGCCAGCAGTGACCGGGGAATGGAGGGGGAGACCCAGTACTTC.

The chain uses TRBV5-1 and TRBJ2-3; TRBD1 aligns across 9 bases. The CDR3 runs to 15 residues. Germline V gene data show CDR1 as SGHRS and CDR2 as YFSETQ. V lost 1 base and J lost 4; bases outside the gene matches: 4. The chain's CDR3 is CASSLTGGASDTQYF. The CDR3, as DNA: TGCGCCAGCAGCTTGACAGGGGGCGCCTCAGATACGCAGTATTTT. The full variable domain, completed using reference TRBV5-1 and TRBJ2-3, is KAGVTQTPRYLIKTRGQQVTLSCSPISGHRSVSWYQQTPGQGLQFLFEYFSETQRNKGNFPGRFSGRQFSNSRSEMNVSTLELGDSALYLCASSLTGGASDTQYFGPGTRLTVL.

The rearrangement joins TRBV6-5 to TRBJ1-6, with D perhaps matching TRBD1 (5 bases). The V end lost 7 bases, the J end lost 5 bases, and 15 bases lay between the germline ends. This CDR3 region has 15 residues. Germline CDR1 reads MNHEY; CDR2 reads SVGAGI. The CDR3 DNA reads TGTGCCAGCACCCCTTGGGGACGGAATAATTCACCCCTCCACTTT. Its translation is CASTPWGRNNSPLHF.

This chain joins TRBV12-3 or TRBV12-4 and TRBJ2-5, with 8 bases fitting TRBD1. The CDR3 contains 13 residues. V dropped 5 bases and J dropped 4; count of bases not matched to a gene: 3. CDR3 DNA: TGTGCCAGCAGTATTGGACAGGGAGAGACCCAGTACTTC. This codes for CASSIGQGETQYF.

The rearrangement joins TRBV30 to TRBJ1-4; unclear D gene. In germline, CDR1 is GTSNPN, CDR2 SVGIG (reference sequence). The CDR3 loop spans 13 amino acids. V was trimmed by 1 base and J by 8 bases, leaving 11 bases between them. CDR3 region: CAWSGMEWEKLFF. CDR3 bases: TGTGCCTGGAGTGGGATGGAGTGGGAAAAACTGTTTTTT.

This sequence joins TRBV11-2 and TRBJ2-7, with a possible D match to TRBD2 (5 bases). Trimming cost V 3 bases and J 0 bases, with 18 bases left between them. The CDR3 consists of 17 residues. In germline, CDR1 is SGHAT, CDR2 FQNNGV. DNA for the CDR3: TGTGCCAGCAGCTTTCGCGATAAGCGGTGGGGCTCCTACGAGCAGTACTTC. It encodes CASSFRDKRWGSYEQYF.

This chain links TRBV20-1 with TRBJ2-1; D unresolved. The CDR3 runs to 12 residues. V lost 0 bases and J lost 5, with 5 bases in between. CDR1 and CDR2 (germline): DFQATT, SNEGSKA (reference sequence). The CDR3 DNA reads as TGCAGTGCTAGAGATTCGGACAATGAGCAGTTCTTC. Translating gives CSARDSDNEQFF.

V is TRBV30 and J is TRBJ1-2; D is perhaps TRBD1 (6 bases). CDR1 is GTSNPN and CDR2 is SVGIG in the germline V gene (reference sequence). The CDR3 loop spans 14 amino acids. Between the trimmed V and J ends, which lost 0 bases and 7 bases, there was a span of 15 bases. The CDR3 protein is CAWSVQVRGSGYTF. DNA for the CDR3: TGTGCCTGGAGTGTACAGGTCAGGGGAAGTGGCTACACCTTC.

The sample holds one count of this clonotype. In DNA form, the CDR3 reads TGCGCCAGCAGGACCAGGGGGCGAGACACAGATACGCAGTATTTT. It is translated as CASRTRGRDTDTQYF. The chain couples TRBV5-1 to TRBJ2-3; 8 nucleotides align to TRBD1. Per the germline V gene, CDR1 is SGHRS and CDR2 is YFSETQ. V dropped 5 bases and J dropped 2; count of bases not matched to a gene: 7. This CDR3 has 15 amino acids.

This clonotype has only one observation. The CDR3 region has the DNA TGTGCCATCAGTGACCTCGGACCTTACGAGCAGTACTTC. This encodes CAISDLGPYEQYF. V usage is TRBV10-3 and J usage is TRBJ2-7, with D unresolved. V gave up 3 bases and J gave up 4 bases, with 10 bases separating them. The CDR3 spans 13 residues. Per the germline V gene, CDR1 is ENHRY and CDR2 is SYGVKD.